A selection of T cell receptor beta chains follows, all from one sample in a study of blood T cell repertoires in COVID-19. Here immunoSEQ multiplex PCR was the method, and the copy in TCRdb shows in-frame clones only, minus some. The sample has fewer than 150,000 clones; about 77% are singletons. The sequenced sample consisted of peripheral blood. The receptors derive from a man older than 75 with acute or convalescent COVID-19. Each CDR3 is given with its conserved first and last residue. A D gene is named only where the DNA matches it firmly. Expanded clones are given a class, and other clones once, few, many or no size at all.

TRBV6-5	-	TRBJ1-1	TRBD1	TGTGCCAGCAGTTACTCTCCGACAGGGGCCACTGAAGCTTTCTTT	CASSYSPTGATEAFF
TRBV7-8	-	TRBJ1-2	-	TGTGCCAGCAGCTTAGAAATTGCAGGGGCCCCAGCAAACTATGGCTACACCTTC	CASSLEIAGAPANYGYTF
TRBV6-5	-	TRBJ2-2	TRBD2	TGTGCCAGCAGCCACGGGAGGGCCGGGGAGCTGTTTTTT	CASSHGRAGELFF
TRBV21-1	-	TRBJ1-6	-	TGTGCCAGCAGCCCCCCTCGAGCCTCAAGCTCCTATAATTCACCCCTCCACTTT	CASSPPRASSSYNSPLHF
TRBV11-2	many	TRBJ1-1	TRBD1	TGTGCCAGCAGCTCTGAGGGGACAGGGTTTGGAGCTTTCTTT	CASSSEGTGFGAFF
TRBV3-1/TRBV3-2	-	TRBJ1-1	TRBD1	TGTGCCAGCACCCGGGACAGGGGGATCACTGAAGCTTTCTTT	CASTRDRGITEAFF
TRBV2	-	TRBJ2-7	-	TGTGCCAGCATTGGCGAGGGAAACTACGAGCAGTACTTC	CASIGEGNYEQYF
TRBV5-1	-	TRBJ1-5	-	TGCGCCAGCAGCTTGGCGGGCAATCAGCCCCAGCATTTT	CASSLAGNQPQHF
TRBV6-5	-	TRBJ2-1	TRBD1	TGTGCCAGCACCCCATCGGCAGGGGGTGGTTATGAGCAGTTCTTC	CASTPSAGGGYEQFF
TRBV18	-	TRBJ1-6	-	TGTGCCAGCGCGCGCTCCCGGGTCGATTCACCCCTCCACTTT	CASARSRVDSPLHF
TRBV28	-	TRBJ1-1	-	TGTGCCAGCAGTCCGGAGACAGTAGGTAGGACTGAAGCTTTCTTT	CASSPETVGRTEAFF
TRBV7-2	-	TRBJ2-1	TRBD2	TGTGCCAGCAGATCAACTAGCGGGTACTACAATGAGCAGTTCTTC	CASRSTSGYYNEQFF
TRBV6-5	-	TRBJ1-3	-	TGTGCCAGCAGACGAGGGAGCTCTGGAAACACCATATATTTT	CASRRGSSGNTIYF
TRBV7-9	-	TRBJ1-2	-	TGTGCCAGCAGCTTAGCGATTTTAGGACAGGGCTACACCTTC	CASSLAILGQGYTF
TRBV7-9	-	TRBJ1-4	TRBD1	TGTGCCAGCAGCGGGACAGGCTATAATGAAAAACTGTTTTTT	CASSGTGYNEKLFF
TRBV6-6	-	TRBJ1-2	-	TGTGCCAGCAGCCGCAGGGAAGGTGGTGGCTACACCTTC	CASSRREGGGYTF